The clone carrying this T cell receptor (beta chain) has just a few counts. Antigen: not known. This record belongs to a study of T cell repertoires in cytomegalovirus infection. General study findings and limits: Using cumulative public TCR beta family frequency, the authors identified those who carried CMV together with the relevant HLA.

TCRdb reprocessed the reads via MiXCR and lists one record per CDR3 protein. The sample gives some 500,000 distinct CDR3 sequences, about 39% of which show up once; about 48% is in the top ten. Unmatched junction bases numbered 10, after V lost 3 bases and J lost 3 bases. The germline gives CDR1 SGHVS, CDR2 FQNEAQ. The CDR3 spans 17 residues. The chain links TRBV7-8 to TRBJ2-2; TRBD2 matches at 7 bases. Sequenced here: cultured PBMCs, sampled from culture after CMV antigen stimulation. This TCR derives from a human donor in good health (CMV status not recorded). Some clones in this sample may be carry-over from other donors' samples. CDR3 loop: CASSFPLAGVDTGELFF. The CDR3 DNA sequence: TGTGCCAGCAGCTTTCCCCTTGCGGGAGTTGACACCGGGGAGCTGTTTTTT.